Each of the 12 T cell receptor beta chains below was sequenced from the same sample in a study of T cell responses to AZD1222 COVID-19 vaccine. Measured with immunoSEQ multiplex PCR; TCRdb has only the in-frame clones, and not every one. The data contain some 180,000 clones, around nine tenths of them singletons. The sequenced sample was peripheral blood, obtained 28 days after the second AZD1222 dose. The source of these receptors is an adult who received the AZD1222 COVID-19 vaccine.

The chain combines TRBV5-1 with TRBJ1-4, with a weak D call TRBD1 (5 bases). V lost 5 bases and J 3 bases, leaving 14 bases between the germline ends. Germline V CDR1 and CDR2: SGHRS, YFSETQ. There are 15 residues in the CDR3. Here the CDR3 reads CASSMGGLANEKLFF. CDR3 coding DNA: TGCGCCAGCAGTATGGGGGGGTTGGCTAATGAAAAACTGTTTTTT.

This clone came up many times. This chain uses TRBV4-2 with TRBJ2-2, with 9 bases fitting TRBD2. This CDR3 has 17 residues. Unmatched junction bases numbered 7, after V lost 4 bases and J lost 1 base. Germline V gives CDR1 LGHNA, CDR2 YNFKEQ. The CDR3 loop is CASSLSYSGGNTGELFF. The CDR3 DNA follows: TGTGCCAGCAGCCTCTCATATAGCGGGGGGAACACCGGGGAGCTGTTTTTT.

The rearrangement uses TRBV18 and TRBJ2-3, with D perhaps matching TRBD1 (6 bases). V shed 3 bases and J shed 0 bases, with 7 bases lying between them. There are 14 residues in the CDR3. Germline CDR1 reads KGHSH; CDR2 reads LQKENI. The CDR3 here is CASSPDSSTDTQYF. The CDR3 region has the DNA TGTGCCAGCTCACCGGACAGTAGCACAGATACGCAGTATTTT.

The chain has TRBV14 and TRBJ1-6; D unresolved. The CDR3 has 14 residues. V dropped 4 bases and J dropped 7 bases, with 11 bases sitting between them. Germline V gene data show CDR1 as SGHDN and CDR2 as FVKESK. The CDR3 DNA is TGTGCCAGCAGCCGCGAAACGACCAATTCACCCCTCCACTTT. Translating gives CASSRETTNSPLHF. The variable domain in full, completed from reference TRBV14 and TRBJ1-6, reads EAGVTQFPSHSVIEKGQTVTLRCDPISGHDNLYWYRRVMGKEIKFLLHFVKESKQDESGMPNNRFLAERTGGTYSTLKVQPAELEDSGVYFCASSRETTNSPLHFGNGTRLTVT.

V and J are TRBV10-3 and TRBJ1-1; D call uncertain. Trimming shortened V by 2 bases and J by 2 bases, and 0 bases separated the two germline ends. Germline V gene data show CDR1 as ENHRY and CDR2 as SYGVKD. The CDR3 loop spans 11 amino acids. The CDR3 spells CAISENTEAFF. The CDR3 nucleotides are TGTGCCATCAGTGAGAACACTGAAGCTTTCTTT.

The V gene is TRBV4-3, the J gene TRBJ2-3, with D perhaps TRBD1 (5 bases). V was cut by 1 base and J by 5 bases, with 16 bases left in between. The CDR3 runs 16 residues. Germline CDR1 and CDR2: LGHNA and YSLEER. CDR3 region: CASSQGGAVGGDTQYF. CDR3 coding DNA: TGCGCCAGCAGCCAAGGTGGGGCGGTGGGTGGAGATACGCAGTATTTT.

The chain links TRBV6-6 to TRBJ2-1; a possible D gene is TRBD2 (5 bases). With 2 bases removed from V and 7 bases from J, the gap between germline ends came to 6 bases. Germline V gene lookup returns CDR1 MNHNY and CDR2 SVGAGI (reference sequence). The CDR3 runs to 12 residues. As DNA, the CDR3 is TGTGCCAGCAGTTACAGAGGGAATGAGCAGTTCTTC. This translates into CASSYRGNEQFF.

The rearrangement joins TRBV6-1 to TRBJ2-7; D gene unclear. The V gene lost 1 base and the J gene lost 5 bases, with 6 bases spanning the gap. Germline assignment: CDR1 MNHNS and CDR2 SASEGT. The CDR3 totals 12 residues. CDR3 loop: CASSEVMDEQYF. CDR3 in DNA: TGTGCCAGCAGTGAAGTTATGGACGAGCAGTACTTC.

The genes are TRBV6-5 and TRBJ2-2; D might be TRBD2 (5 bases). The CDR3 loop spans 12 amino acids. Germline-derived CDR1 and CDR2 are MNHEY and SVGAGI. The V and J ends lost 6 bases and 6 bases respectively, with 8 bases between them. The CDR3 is CASSHGAGELFF. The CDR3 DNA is TGTGCCAGCAGCCACGGGGCCGGGGAGCTGTTTTTT.

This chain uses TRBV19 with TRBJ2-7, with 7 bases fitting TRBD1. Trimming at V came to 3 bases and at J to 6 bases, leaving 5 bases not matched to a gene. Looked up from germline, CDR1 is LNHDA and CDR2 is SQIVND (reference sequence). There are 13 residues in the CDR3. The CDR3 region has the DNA TGTGCCAGTAGTATCTGGACAGGCTCCGAGCAGTACTTC. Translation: CASSIWTGSEQYF.

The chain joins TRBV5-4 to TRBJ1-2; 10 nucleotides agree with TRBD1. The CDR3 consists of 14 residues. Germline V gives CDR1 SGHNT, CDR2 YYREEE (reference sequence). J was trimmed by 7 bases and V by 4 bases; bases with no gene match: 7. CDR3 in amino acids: CASSRTGGNSGYTF. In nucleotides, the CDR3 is TGTGCCAGCAGCCGGACAGGGGGGAATAGTGGCTACACCTTC.

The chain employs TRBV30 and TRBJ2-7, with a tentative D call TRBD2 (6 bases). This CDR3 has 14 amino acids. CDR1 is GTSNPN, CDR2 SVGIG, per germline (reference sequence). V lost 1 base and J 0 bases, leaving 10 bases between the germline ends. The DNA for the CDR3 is TGTGCCTGGAGTGGAACTAGCATCTCCTACGAGCAGTACTTC. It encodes CAWSGTSISYEQYF.